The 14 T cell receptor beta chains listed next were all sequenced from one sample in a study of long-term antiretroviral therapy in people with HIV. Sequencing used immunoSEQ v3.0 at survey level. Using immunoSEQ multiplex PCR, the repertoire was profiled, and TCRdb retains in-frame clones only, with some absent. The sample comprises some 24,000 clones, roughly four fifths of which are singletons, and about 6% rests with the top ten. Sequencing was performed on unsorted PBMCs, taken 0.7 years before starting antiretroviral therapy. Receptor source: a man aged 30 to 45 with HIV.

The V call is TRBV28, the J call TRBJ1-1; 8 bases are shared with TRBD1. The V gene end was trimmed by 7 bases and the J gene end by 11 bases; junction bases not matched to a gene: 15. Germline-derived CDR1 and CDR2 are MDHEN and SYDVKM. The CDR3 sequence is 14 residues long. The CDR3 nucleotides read TGTGCCAGCACTATACACAGGGGGGAAGGGCAGGCTTTCTTT. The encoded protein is CASTIHRGEGQAFF.

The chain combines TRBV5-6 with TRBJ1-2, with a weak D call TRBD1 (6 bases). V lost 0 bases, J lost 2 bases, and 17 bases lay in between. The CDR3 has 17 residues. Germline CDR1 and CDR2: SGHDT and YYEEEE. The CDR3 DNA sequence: TGTGCCAGCAGCTTGGTCGCAGGGGCGCAAAGAAACTATGGCTACACCTTC. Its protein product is CASSLVAGAQRNYGYTF.

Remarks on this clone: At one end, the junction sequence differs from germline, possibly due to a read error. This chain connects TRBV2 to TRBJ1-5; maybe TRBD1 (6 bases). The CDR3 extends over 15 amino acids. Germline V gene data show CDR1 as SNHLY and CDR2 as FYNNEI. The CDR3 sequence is CASSEAPQGLGGARF. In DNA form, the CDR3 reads TGTGCCAGCAGTGAAGCGCCACAGGGTCTGGGGGGGGCCCGTTTT.

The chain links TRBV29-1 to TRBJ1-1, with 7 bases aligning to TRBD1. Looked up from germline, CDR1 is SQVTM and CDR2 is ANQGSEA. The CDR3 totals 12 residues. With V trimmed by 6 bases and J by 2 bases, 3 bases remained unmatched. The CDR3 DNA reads TGCAGCGTAGACAGGGTAAACACTGAAGCTTTCTTT. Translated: CSVDRVNTEAFF.

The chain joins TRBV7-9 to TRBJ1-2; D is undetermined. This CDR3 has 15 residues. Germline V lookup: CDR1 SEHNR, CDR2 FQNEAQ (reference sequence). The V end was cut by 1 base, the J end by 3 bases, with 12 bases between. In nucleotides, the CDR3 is TGTGCCAGCAGCTTAGATGGCTCCAACTACTATGGCTACACCTTC. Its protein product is CASSLDGSNYYGYTF.

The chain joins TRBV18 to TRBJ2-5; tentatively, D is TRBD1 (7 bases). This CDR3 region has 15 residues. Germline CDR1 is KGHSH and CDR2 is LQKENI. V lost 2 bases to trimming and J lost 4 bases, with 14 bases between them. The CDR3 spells CASSPIRQGGETQYF. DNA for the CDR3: TGTGCCAGCTCACCAATACGACAGGGAGGAGAGACCCAGTACTTC.

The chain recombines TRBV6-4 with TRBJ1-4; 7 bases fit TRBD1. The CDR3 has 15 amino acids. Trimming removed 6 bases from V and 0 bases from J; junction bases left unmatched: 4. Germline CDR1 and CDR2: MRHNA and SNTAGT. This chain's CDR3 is CASRPGQSTNEKLFF. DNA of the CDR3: TGTGCCAGCAGGCCGGGACAGTCAACTAATGAAAAACTGTTTTTT.

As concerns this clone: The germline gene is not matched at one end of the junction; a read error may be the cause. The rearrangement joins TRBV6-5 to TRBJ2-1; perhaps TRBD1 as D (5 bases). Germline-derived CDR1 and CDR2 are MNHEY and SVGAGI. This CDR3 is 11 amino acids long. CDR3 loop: CAISQGNEQFF. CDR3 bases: TGTGCCATCAGTCAGGGCAATGAGCAGTTCTTC.

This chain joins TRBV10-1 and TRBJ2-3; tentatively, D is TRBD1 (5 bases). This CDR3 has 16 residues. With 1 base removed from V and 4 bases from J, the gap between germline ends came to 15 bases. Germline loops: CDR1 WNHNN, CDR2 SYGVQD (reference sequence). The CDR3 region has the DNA TGCGCCAGCAGTGAGTTGGACATAGTGGATCCAGATACGCAGTATTTT. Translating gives CASSELDIVDPDTQYF.

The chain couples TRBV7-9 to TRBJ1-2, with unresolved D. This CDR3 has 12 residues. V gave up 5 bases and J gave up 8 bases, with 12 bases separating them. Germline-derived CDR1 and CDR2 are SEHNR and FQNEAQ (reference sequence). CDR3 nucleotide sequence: TGTGCCAGCAGCCTCGACAAATCCGGCTACACCTTC. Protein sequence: CASSLDKSGYTF.

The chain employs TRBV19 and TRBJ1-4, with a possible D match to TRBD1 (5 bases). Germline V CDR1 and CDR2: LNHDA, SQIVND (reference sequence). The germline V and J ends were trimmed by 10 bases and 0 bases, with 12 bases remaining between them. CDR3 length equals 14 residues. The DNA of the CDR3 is TGTGCCACTAGCTGGGGGGCAACTAATGAAAAACTGTTTTTT. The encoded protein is CATSWGATNEKLFF.

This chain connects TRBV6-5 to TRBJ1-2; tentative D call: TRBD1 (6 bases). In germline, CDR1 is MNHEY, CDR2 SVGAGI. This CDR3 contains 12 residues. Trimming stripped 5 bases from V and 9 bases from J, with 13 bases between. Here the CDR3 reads CASSPPGASYTF. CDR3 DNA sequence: TGTGCCAGCAGTCCTCCAGGGGCAAGCTACACCTTC.

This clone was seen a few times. CDR3 sequence reads: CASSIGGRVSSNSPLHF. The CDR3 DNA reads TGTGCCAGTAGTATTGGGGGCAGGGTGAGTAGTAATTCACCCCTCCACTTT. The V and J genes are TRBV19 and TRBJ1-6, with D perhaps TRBD1 (6 bases). Trimming cost V 3 bases and J 6 bases, with 18 bases left between them. This CDR3 has 17 residues. Germline V gene lookup returns CDR1 LNHDA and CDR2 SQIVND (reference sequence).

CDR3 amino acids: CASSSLFVREDEQYF. The CDR3 DNA reads TGTGCCAGCAGCTCCTTATTCGTCAGGGAAGACGAGCAGTACTTC. The chain recombines TRBV5-8 with TRBJ2-7, with D possibly TRBD1 on 5 matching bases. Germline loops: CDR1 SGHTS, CDR2 YDEGEE. V lost 3 bases and J lost 5, with 18 bases in between. The CDR3 has 15 residues. Full variable domain (outside the CDR3, taken from reference TRBV5-8 and TRBJ2-7): EAGVTQSPTHLIKTRGQQATLRCSPISGHTSVYWYQQALGLGLQFLLWYDEGEERNRGNFPPRFSGRQFPNYSSELNVNALELEDSALYLCASSSLFVREDEQYFGPGTRLTVT.